This T cell receptor (beta chain) stems from a study of regulatory T cells in long-lasting Graves disease. As for time point: newly diagnosed GD, antithyroid drugs for less than 3 months. PBMC-derived RNA was used for the TCR library. The sample holds many counts of this clonotype. For TCR beta, libraries came from iRepertoire HTBI primers and Arm-PCR of CDR3 regions. A single record per CDR3 protein comes from TCRdb applying MiXCR to the multiplex PCR reads. The profile shows 300,000 to 400,000 distinct CDR3 sequences, about a sixth of them singletons. The CDR3 runs 16 residues. Germline CDR1 KGHDR, CDR2 SFDVKD. V lost 3 bases to trimming and J lost 3 bases, with 15 bases between them. These data were also reused for a study on T cells in Graves' hyperthyroidism and ophthalmopathy.

The sequence was collected from a middle-aged man with Graves disease. The starting material was peripheral blood mononuclear cells (PBMCs), obtained at new diagnosis, from a patient treated with antithyroid drugs. The chain combines TRBV24-1 with TRBJ2-3; no firm D call. DNA for the CDR3: TGTGCCACCAGTGATCAGGAGCCTCTAAGGACAGATACGCAGTATTTT. Its translation: CATSDQEPLRTDTQYF.